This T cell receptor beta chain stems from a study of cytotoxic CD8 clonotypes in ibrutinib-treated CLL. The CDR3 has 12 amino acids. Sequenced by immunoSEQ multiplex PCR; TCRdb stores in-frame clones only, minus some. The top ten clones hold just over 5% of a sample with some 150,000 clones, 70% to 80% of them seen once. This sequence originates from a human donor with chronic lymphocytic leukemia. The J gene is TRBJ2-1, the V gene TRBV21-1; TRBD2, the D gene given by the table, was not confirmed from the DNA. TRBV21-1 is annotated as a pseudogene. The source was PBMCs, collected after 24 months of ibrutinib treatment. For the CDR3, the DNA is TGTGCCAGCTGCGGTAGCCTAAATGAGCAGTTCTTC. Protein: CASCGSLNEQFF.